The 5 T cell receptor beta chains listed next were all sequenced from one sample in a study of shared clonotypes between healthy human individuals. Assay used: immunoSEQ multiplex PCR; TCRdb lists only in-frame clones, some missing. The table lists under 2.5 million clones, about nine tenths of them singletons. Sequencing used naive CD4+ T cells from PBMCs. Described subset: CD45RA+ positively selected. Receptor source: a man younger than 35 in good health. Some clones in this sample may be carry-over from other donors' samples.

The rearrangement joins TRBV28 to TRBJ1-5; unclear D gene. Germline loops: CDR1 MDHEN, CDR2 SYDVKM. V lost 5 bases to trimming and J lost 0 bases, with 23 bases between them. The CDR3 contains 19 residues. The CDR3 region is CASSPPRSIYLDSNQPQHF. DNA for the CDR3: TGTGCCAGCAGTCCCCCCAGGTCTATATACTTAGATAGCAATCAGCCCCAGCATTTT.

CDR3 region: CASSSLSGRSRTDTQYF. The CDR3 DNA reads TGTGCCAGCAGTTCGCTTAGCGGGAGATCGCGCACAGATACGCAGTATTTT. The chain employs TRBV27 and TRBJ2-3, with TRBD2 matching 9 bases. V was clipped by 4 bases and J by 1 base; unmatched bases: 9. Germline CDR1 and CDR2: MNHEY and SMNVEV (reference sequence). The CDR3 sequence is 17 residues long.

The chain uses TRBV19 and TRBJ2-1, with 10 positions matching TRBD2. Trimming at V came to 3 bases and at J to 6 bases, leaving 5 bases not matched to a gene. The CDR3 totals 15 residues. Looked up from germline, CDR1 is LNHDA and CDR2 is SQIVND (reference sequence). CDR3 nucleotide sequence: TGTGCCAGTAGTATCTCTAGCGGGAGACGCAATGAGCAGTTCTTC. Translated: CASSISSGRRNEQFF.

The V gene is TRBV4-2, the J gene TRBJ2-7; TRBD2 matches 9 bases. This CDR3 contains 14 residues. After removal of 3 bases from V and 5 bases from J, the junction contained 5 bases not matched to a gene. CDR1 is LGHNA, CDR2 YNFKEQ, per germline. The CDR3 DNA reads as TGTGCCAGCAGCCAGCGGGAGGGCCGGGACGAGCAGTACTTC. Residues: CASSQREGRDEQYF.

This clone was seen just once. The chain combines TRBV5-1 with TRBJ2-7; 7 bases fit TRBD1. The V gene end was trimmed by 1 base and the J gene end by 0 bases; junction bases not matched to a gene: 7. CDR1 is SGHRS, CDR2 YFSETQ, per germline. CDR3 length: 16 amino acids. The CDR3 sequence: CASSLTGAADSYEQYF. CDR3 DNA: TGCGCCAGCAGCTTGACAGGGGCCGCCGACTCCTACGAGCAGTACTTC.